This TCR beta chain is drawn from a study of blood T cell repertoires in COVID-19. Trimming removed 3 bases from V and 7 bases from J, with 9 bases in between. The length of the CDR3 is 11 residues. The germline gives CDR1 DFQATT, CDR2 SNEGSKA (reference sequence). Original methodology: Estimation of nucleated cell counts was performed using reference gene primer amplification. Method: immunoSEQ multiplex PCR; TCRdb's copy keeps in-frame clones and lacks some. Clonal size and the V and J genes are those of that table, whereas D and trimming came from the DNA. The top ten hold about 5.5% of the sample, which has about 90,000 clones, about nine tenths seen once.

Sequencing was performed on peripheral blood. The receptor was derived from a man aged 45-65 years with acute or convalescent COVID-19. The genes are TRBV20-1 and TRBJ1-1; no definite D call. CDR3 region: CSASGFDEAFF. CDR3 sequence (DNA): TGCAGTGCTAGCGGGTTCGATGAAGCTTTCTTT.